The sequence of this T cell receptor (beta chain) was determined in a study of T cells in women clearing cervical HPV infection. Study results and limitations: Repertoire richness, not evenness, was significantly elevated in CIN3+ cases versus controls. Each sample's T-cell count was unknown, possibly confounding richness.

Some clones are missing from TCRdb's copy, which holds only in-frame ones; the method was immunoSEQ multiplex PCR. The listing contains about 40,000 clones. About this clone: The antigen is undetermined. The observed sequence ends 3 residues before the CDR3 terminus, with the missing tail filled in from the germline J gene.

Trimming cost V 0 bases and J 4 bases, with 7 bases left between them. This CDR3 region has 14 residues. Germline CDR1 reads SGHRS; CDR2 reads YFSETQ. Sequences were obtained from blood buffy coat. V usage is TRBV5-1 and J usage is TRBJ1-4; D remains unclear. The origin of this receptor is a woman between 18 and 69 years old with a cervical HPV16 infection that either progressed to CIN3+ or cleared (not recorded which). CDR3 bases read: TGCGCCAGCAGCTTGGGACATGGTAATGAAAAA. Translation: CASSLGHGNEK. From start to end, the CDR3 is CASSLGHGNEKLFF.